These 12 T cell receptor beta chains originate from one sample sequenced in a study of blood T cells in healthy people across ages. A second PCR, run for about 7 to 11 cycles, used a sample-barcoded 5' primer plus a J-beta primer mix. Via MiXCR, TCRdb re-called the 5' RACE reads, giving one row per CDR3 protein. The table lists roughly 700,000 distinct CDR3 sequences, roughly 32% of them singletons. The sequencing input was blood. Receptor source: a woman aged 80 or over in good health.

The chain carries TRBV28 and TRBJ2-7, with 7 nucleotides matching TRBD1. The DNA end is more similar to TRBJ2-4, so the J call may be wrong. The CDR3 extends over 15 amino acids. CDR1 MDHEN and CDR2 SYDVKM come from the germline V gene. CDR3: CASSEPGQMKNIQYF. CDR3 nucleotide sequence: TGTGCCAGCAGCGAACCGGGACAGATGAAAAACATTCAGTACTTC.

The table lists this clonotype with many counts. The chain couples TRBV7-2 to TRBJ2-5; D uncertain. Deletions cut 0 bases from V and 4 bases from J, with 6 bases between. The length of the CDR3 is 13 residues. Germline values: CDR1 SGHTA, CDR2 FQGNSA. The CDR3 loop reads CASSLASGETQYF. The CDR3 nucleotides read TGTGCCAGCAGCTTAGCGTCCGGAGAGACCCAGTACTTC.

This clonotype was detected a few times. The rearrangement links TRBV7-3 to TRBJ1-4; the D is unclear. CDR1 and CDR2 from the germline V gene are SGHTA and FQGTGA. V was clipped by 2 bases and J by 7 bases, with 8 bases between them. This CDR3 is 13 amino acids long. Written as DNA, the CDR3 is TGTGCCAGCAGCTTATATCCATTTGAAAAACTGTTTTTT. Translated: CASSLYPFEKLFF.

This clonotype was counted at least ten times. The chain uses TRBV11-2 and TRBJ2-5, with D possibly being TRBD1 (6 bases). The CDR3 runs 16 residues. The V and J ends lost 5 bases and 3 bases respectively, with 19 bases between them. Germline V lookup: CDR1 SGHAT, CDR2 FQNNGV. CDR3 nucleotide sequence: TGTGCCAGCAGCGAACCGTACGGGACAAGAGAAGAGACCCAGTACTTC. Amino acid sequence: CASSEPYGTREETQYF.

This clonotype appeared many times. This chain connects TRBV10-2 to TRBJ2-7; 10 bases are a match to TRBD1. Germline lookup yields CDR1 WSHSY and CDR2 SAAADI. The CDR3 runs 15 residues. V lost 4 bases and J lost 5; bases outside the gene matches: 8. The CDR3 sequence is CASSVPDRGQDEQYF. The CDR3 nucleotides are TGCGCCAGCAGTGTGCCAGACAGGGGGCAGGACGAGCAGTACTTC.

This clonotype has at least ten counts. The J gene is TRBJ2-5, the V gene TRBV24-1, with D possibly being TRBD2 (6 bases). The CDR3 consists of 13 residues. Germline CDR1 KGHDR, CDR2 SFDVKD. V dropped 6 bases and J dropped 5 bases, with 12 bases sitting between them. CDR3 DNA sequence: TGTGCCACCAGTCGGGAGTTTGGGGAGACCCAGTACTTC. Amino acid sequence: CATSREFGETQYF.

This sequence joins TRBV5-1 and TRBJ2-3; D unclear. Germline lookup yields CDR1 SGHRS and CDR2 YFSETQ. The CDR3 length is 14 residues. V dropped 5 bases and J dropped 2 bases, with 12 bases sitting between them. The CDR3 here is CASRPEKTTDTQYF. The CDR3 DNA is TGCGCCAGCAGACCCGAAAAAACCACAGATACGCAGTATTTT.

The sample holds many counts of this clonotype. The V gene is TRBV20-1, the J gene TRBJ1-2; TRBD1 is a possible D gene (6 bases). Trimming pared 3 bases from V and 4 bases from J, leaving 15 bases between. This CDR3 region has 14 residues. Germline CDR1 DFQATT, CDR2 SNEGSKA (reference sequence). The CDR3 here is CSASPTGRGYGYTF. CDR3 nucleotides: TGCAGTGCTAGCCCTACAGGGAGAGGCTATGGCTACACCTTC.

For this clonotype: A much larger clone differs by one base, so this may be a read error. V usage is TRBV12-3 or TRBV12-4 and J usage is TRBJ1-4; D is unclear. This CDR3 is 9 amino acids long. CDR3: CTSTGVLFF. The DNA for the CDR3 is TGTACCAGCACCGGCGTGCTGTTTTTT.

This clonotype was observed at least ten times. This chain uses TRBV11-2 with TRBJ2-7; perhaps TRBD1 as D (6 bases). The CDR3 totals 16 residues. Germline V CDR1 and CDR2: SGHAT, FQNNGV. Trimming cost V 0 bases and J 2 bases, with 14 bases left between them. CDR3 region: CASSLDRGPGAYEQYF. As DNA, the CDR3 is TGTGCCAGCAGCTTAGATCGGGGACCAGGGGCCTACGAGCAGTACTTC.

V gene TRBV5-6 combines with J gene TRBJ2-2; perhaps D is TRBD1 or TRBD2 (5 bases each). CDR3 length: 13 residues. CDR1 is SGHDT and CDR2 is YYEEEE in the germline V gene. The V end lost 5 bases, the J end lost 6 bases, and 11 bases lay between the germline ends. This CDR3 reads CASRPSGPGELFF. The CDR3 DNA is TGTGCCAGCAGGCCTTCGGGGCCCGGGGAGCTGTTTTTT.

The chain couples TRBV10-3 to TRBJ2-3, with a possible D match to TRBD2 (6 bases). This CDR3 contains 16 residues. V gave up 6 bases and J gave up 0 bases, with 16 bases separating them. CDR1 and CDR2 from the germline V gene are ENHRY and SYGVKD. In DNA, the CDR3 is TGTGCCATCAGCCCCCGGGAGCGGACGAGCACAGATACGCAGTATTTT. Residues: CAISPRERTSTDTQYF.